The sequence of this T cell receptor beta chain was determined in a study of regulatory T cells in long-lasting Graves disease. The V and J ends lost 4 bases and 1 base respectively, with 14 bases between them. CDR3 length: 15 amino acids. The germline gives CDR1 LGHDT, CDR2 YNNKEL (reference sequence). Time point noted: newly diagnosed GD, antithyroid drugs for less than 3 months. PBMC RNA served as the TCR library source. Study-wide points: Not thyroid tissue but only peripheral blood was studied.

Arm-PCR of CDR3 regions with iRepertoire HTBI primers generated TCR beta libraries. One entry per CDR3 protein, called by TCRdb with MiXCR from the multiplex PCR reads. The sample holds around 480,000 distinct CDR3 sequences, about 16% seen once. On this clonotype: Its cognate antigen is unknown.

These data also formed part of another study, on T cells in Graves' hyperthyroidism and ophthalmopathy. This second report adds: Clonotypes that were expanded in thyroid above 0.001 mostly appeared in blood too.

The TCR was taken from a man aged 40-49 years with Graves disease. This sample comprised peripheral blood mononuclear cells (PBMCs), obtained at new diagnosis, from a patient treated with antithyroid drugs. The chain carries TRBV3-1 and TRBJ2-7; D is possibly TRBD1 (6 bases). The DNA of the CDR3 is TGTGCCAGCAGCCCTGGGACAAGGAGGTCCTACGAGCAGTACTTC. This encodes CASSPGTRRSYEQYF.